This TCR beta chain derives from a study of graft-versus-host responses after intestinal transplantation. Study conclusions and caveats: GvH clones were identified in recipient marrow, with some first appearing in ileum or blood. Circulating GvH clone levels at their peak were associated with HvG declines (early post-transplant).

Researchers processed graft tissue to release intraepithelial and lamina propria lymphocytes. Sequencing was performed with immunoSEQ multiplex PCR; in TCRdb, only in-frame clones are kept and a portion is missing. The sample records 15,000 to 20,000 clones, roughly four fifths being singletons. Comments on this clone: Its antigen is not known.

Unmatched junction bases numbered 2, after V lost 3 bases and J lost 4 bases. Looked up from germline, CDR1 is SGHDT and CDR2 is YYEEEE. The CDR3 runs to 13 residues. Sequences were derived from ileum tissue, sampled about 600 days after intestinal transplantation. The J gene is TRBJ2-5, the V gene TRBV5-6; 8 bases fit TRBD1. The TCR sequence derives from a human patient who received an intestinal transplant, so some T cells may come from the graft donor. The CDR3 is CASSYDRGETQYF. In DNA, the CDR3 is TGTGCCAGCAGCTATGACAGGGGAGAGACCCAGTACTTC.